This TCR beta chain derives from a study of T cell responses to AZD1222 COVID-19 vaccine. Assay: immunoSEQ multiplex PCR; the TCRdb copy retains only in-frame clones and omits some. Of 95,000 to 110,000 clones detected, around 92% appear once; the ten largest clones hold roughly 8.7%. Samples with a second dose at about 4 or about 12 weeks were pooled together. The J segment lost 6 bases and the V segment lost 6 bases, leaving 8 bases of the junction unmatched. Per the germline V gene, CDR1 is SGHNT and CDR2 is YENEEA. The CDR3 loop spans 13 amino acids. This sequence originates from an adult who received the AZD1222 COVID-19 vaccine. V usage is TRBV11-3 and J usage is TRBJ2-7, with 7 bases fitting TRBD1. The specimen comprised peripheral blood, sampled 28 days after the second AZD1222 dose. The CDR3 DNA sequence: TGTGCCAGCAGTTTTAAACAGGGGTTCGAGCAGTACTTC. Translation: CASSFKQGFEQYF.